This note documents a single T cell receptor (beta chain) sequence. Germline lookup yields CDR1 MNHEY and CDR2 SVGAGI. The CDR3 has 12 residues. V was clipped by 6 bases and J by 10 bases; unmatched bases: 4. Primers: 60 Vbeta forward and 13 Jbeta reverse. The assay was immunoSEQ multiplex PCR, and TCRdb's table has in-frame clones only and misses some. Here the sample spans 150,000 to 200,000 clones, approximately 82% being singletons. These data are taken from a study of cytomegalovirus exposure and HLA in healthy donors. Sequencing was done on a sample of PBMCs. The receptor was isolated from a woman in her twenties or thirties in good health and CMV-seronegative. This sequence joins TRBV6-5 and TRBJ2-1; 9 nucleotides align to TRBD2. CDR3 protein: CASSGGTSEQFF. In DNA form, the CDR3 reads TGTGCCAGCAGCGGGGGGACTAGCGAGCAGTTCTTC.